This T cell receptor beta chain is drawn from a study of T-cell memory formation after mild COVID-19. CDR3 length equals 15 residues. V lost 4 bases, J lost 6 bases, and 7 bases stayed unmatched. Per germline, CDR1 LGHDT and CDR2 YNNKEL (reference sequence). A single record per CDR3 protein comes from TCRdb applying MiXCR to the 5' RACE reads. Among about 190,000 distinct CDR3 sequences listed, around 16% were seen once. This clonotype is a singleton in its sample. Its specificity is not known. Study findings and constraints: Those CD4+ clones that contracted were mainly in CM and EM (CD8+ ones in EMRA).

The TCR sequence derives from an adult woman who had mild COVID-19 (a few samples of this study predate the infection). Cell type and time point are not known. V and J are TRBV3-1 and TRBJ2-1, with TRBD2 matching over 9 bases. The sequencing input was PBMCs or a T cell subset sorted from them (not recorded which). The CDR3 nucleotides are TGTGCCAGCAGCCCCCGTGTAGCGGGAGTCAATGAGCAGTTCTTC. Its protein product is CASSPRVAGVNEQFF.